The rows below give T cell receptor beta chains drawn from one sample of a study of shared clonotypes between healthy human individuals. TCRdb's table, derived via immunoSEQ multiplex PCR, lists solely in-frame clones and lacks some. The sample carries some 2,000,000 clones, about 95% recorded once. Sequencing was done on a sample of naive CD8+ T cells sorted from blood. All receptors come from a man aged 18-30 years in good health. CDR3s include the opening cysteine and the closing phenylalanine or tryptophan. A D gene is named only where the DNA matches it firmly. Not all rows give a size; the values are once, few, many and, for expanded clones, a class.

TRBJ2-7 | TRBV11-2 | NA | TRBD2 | TGTGCCAGCAGCTTGGGTGCTAGCGGGACATACTACGAGCAGTACTTC | CASSLGASGTYYEQYF
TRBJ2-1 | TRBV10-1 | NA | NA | TGCGCCAGCGGAGCTGGGGGTCTCAATGAGCAGTTCTTC | CASGAGGLNEQFF
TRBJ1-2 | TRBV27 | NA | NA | TGTGCCAGCAGTCTCACAGTGAACTATGGCTACACCTTC | CASSLTVNYGYTF
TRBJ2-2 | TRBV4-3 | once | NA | TGCGCCAGCAGCCAAGATCGAGGGTTGACCGGGGAGCTGTTTTTT | CASSQDRGLTGELFF
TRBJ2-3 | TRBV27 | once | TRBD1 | TGTGCCAGCAGCCGGGACAGGAGCACAGATACGCAGTATTTT | CASSRDRSTDTQYF
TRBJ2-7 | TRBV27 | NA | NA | TGTGCCAGCAGTCCGGGGTCCGGGGGAGAGTCCTACGAGCAGTACTTC | CASSPGSGGESYEQYF
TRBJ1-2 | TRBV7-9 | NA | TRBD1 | TGTGCCAGCAGCCCGACAGGGGACTATGGCTACACCTTC | CASSPTGDYGYTF
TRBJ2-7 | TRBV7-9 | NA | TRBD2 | TGTGCCAGCAGCTTCGGTCCTAGCGGCGTGGCCTACGAGCAGTACTTC | CASSFGPSGVAYEQYF
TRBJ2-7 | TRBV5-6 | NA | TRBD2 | TGTGCCAGCAGCACGAGCGGGGACCCCTACGAGCAGTACTTC | CASSTSGDPYEQYF
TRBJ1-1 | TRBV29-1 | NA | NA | TGCAGCACCCCAGGGGAAGCTTTCTTT | CSTPGEAFF
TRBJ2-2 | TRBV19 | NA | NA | TGTGCCAGTAGTATCCCACAGGGAAGGGGAGACACCGGGGAGCTGTTTTTT | CASSIPQGRGDTGELFF
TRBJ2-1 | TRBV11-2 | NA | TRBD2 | TGTGCCAGCAGCTTAGCAGGAATAGCGGGAGGGATATACAATGAGCAGTTCTTC | CASSLAGIAGGIYNEQFF
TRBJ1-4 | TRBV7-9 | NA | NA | TGTGCCAGCAGCTTAGCGTTGGGGGCTAATGAAAAACTGTTTTTT | CASSLALGANEKLFF
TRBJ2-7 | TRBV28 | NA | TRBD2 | TGTGCCAGCAGTTTGCGCGGGGGGCGCGACGCCTACTTC | CASSLRGGRDAYF
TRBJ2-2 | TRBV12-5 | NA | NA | TGTGCTAGTGGTTTGGATCCGGCGTACGGCACCGGGGAGCTGTTTTTT | CASGLDPAYGTGELFF
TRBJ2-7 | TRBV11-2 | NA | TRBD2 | TGTGCCAGCAGCTTAAGTACGTCACACGAACTAGCGGGCTCCTACGAGCAGTACTTC | CASSLSTSHELAGSYEQYF
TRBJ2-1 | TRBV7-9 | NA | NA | TGTGCCAGCAGCTTGGGTTACAATGAGCAGTTCTTC | CASSLGYNEQFF
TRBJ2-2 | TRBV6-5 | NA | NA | TGTGCCAGCAGTTACTCGGAGGGGGCAATCGGGGAGCTGTTTTTT | CASSYSEGAIGELFF
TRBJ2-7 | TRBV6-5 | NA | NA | TGTGCCAGCAGTTCTACAGGCCCGGAGTTATACGAGCAGTACTTC | CASSSTGPELYEQYF
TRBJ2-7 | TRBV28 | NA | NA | TGTGCCAGCAGCGAGCCGGGGGGCAGGAGCGAGCAGTACTTC | CASSEPGGRSEQYF
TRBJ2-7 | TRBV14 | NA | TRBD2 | TGTGCCAGCAGCCTTTTGGGGGAGGGCTCCTACGAGCAGTACTTC | CASSLLGEGSYEQYF
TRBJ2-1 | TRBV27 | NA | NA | TGTGCCAGCAGTTTAGAGTATGGGTTCTACAATGAGCAGTTCTTC | CASSLEYGFYNEQFF
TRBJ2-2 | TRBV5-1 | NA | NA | TGCGCCAGCAGGTACGGAGGCACCGGGGAGCTGTTTTTT | CASRYGGTGELFF
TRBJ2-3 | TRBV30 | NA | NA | TGTGCCTGGAGGGACGGACTATCCCACTGGGATTTT | CAWRDGLSHWDF
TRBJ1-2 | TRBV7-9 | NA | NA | TGTGCCAGCTTAACTCAGGGCTCGATGGACTATGGCTACACCTTC | CASLTQGSMDYGYTF